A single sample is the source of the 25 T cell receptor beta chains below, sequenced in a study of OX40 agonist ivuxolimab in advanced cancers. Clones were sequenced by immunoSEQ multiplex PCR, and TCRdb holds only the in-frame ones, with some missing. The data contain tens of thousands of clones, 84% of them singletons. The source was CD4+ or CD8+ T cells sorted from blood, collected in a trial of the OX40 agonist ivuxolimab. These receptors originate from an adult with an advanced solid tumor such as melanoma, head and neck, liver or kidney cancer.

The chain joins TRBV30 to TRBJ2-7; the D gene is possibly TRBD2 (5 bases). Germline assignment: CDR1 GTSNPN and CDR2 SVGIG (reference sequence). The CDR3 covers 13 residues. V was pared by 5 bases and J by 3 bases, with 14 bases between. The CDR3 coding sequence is TGTGCCTGGGGAGGTGGGCAGAACTACGAGCAGTACTTC. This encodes CAWGGGQNYEQYF.

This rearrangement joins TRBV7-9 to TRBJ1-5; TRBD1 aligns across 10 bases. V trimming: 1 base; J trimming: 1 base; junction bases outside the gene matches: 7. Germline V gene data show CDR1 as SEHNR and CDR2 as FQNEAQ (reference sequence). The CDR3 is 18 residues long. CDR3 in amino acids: CASSLGGTGVVSNQPQHF. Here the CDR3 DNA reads TGTGCCAGCAGCTTAGGAGGGACAGGGGTTGTAAGCAATCAGCCCCAGCATTTT.

CDR3 bases: TGTGCCAGTAGTACGCCGGGGTGGTCGGGGGAGGGCTTAACGGATGAGCAGTTCTTC. Encoded protein: CASSTPGWSGEGLTDEQFF. The V and J genes are TRBV19 and TRBJ2-1; 7 bases align to TRBD2. Germline CDR1 and CDR2: LNHDA and SQIVND (reference sequence). The V and J ends lost 4 bases and 8 bases, in that order; junction bases with no gene match: 23. This CDR3 has 19 amino acids.

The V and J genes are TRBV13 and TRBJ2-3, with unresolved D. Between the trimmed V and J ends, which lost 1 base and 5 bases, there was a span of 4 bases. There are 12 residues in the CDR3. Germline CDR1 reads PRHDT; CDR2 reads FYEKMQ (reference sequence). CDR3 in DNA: TGTGCCAGCAGCTTAGCCAAAGATACGCAGTATTTT. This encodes CASSLAKDTQYF.

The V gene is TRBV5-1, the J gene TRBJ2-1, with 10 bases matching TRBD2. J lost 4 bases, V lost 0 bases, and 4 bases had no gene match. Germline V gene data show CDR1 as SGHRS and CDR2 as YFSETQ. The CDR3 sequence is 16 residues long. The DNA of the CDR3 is TGCGCCAGCAGCTTGGAGGTTAGCGGGGGGTACAATGAGCAGTTCTTC. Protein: CASSLEVSGGYNEQFF.

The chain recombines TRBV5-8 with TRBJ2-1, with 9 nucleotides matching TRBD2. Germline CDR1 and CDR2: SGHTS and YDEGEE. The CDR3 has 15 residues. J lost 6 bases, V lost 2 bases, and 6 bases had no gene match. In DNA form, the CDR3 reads TGTGCCAGCAGCTTAGGGGGTAGCGGGAGCAATGAGCAGTTCTTC. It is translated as CASSLGGSGSNEQFF.

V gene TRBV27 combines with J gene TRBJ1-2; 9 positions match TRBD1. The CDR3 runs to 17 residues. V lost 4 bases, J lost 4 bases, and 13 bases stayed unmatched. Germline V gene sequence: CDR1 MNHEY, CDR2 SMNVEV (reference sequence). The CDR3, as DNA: TGTGCCAGCAGTTCCAACCCTGGGACAGGGAACGGCTATGGCTACACCTTC. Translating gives CASSSNPGTGNGYGYTF.

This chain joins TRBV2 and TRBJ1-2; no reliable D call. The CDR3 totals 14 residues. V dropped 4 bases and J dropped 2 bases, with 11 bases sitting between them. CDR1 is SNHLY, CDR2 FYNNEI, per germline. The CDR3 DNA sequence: TGTGCCAGCAGTGCGAGGACTGGGAACTATGGCTACACCTTC. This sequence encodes CASSARTGNYGYTF.

In DNA, the CDR3 is TGTGCCAGCAGCTCGGCAGGGGCCCCCTACGAGCAGTACTTC. Protein sequence: CASSSAGAPYEQYF. The rearrangement uses TRBV5-4 and TRBJ2-7; possible D gene TRBD1, 6 bases. Germline V gene lookup returns CDR1 SGHNT and CDR2 YYREEE (reference sequence). CDR3 length: 14 amino acids. V was pared by 3 bases and J by 2 bases, with 12 bases between.

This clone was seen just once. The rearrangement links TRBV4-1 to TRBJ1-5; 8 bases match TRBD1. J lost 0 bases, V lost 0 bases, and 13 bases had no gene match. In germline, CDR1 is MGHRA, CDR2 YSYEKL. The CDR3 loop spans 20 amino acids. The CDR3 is CASSQDSAAAGQGSNQPQHF. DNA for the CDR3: TGCGCCAGCAGCCAAGATAGTGCCGCCGCCGGACAGGGTAGCAATCAGCCCCAGCATTTT.

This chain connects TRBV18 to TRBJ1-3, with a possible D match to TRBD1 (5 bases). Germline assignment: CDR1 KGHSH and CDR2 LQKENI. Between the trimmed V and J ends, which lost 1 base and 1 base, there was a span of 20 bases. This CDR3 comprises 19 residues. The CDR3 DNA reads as TGTGCCAGCTCACCACAAGGGACGTCCGCCTTAGCTTCTGGAAACACCATATATTTT. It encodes CASSPQGTSALASGNTIYF.

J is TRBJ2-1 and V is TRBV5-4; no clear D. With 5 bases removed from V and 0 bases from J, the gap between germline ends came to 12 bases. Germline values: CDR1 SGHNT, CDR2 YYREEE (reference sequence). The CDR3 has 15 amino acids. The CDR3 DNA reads TGTGCCAGCAGTCTGAGTAGGAGCTCCTACAATGAGCAGTTCTTC. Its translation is CASSLSRSSYNEQFF.

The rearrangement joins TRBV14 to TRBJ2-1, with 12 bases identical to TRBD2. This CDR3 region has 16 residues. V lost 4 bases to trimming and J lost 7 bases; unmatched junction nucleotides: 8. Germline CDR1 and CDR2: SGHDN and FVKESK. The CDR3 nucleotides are TGTGCCAGCAGCCTACAAAGACTAGCGGGAGAAAATGAGCAGTTCTTC. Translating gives CASSLQRLAGENEQFF.

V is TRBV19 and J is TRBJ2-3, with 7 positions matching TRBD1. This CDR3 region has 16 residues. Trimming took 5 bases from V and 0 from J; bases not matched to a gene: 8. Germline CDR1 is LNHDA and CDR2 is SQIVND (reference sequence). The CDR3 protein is CASSRGQAPSTDTQYF. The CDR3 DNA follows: TGTGCCAGTAGTCGAGGACAGGCCCCTAGCACAGATACGCAGTATTTT.

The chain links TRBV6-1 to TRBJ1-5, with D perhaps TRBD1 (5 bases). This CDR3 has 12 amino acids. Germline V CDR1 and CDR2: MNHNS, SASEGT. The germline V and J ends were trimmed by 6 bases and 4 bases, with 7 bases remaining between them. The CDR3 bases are TGTGCCAGCAGCTCAGGGAATCAGCCCCAGCATTTT. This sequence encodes CASSSGNQPQHF.

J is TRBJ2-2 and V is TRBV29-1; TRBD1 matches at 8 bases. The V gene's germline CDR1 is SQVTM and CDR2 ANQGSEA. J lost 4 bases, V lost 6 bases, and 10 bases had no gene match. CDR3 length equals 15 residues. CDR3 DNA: TGCAGCGTAGTTCAGGGGGCGCGGGGCACCGGGGAGCTGTTTTTT. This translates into CSVVQGARGTGELFF.

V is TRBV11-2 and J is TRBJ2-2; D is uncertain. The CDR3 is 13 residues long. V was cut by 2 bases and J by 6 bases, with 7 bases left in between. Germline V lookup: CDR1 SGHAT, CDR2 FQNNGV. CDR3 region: CASSLTVAGELFF. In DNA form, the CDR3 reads TGTGCCAGCAGCTTAACAGTCGCCGGGGAGCTGTTTTTT.

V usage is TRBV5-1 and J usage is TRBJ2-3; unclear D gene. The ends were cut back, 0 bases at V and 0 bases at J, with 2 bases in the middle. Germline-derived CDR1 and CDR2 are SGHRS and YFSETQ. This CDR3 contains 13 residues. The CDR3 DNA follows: TGCGCCAGCAGCTTGGACAGCACAGATACGCAGTATTTT. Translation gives CASSLDSTDTQYF. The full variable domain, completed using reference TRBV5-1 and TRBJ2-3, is KAGVTQTPRYLIKTRGQQVTLSCSPISGHRSVSWYQQTPGQGLQFLFEYFSETQRNKGNFPGRFSGRQFSNSRSEMNVSTLELGDSALYLCASSLDSTDTQYFGPGTRLTVL.

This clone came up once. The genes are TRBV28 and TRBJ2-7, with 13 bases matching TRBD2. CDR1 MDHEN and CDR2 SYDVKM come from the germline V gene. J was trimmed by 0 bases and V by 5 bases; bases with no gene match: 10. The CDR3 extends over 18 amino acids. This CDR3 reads CASSPGLAGIYSSYEQYF. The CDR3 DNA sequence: TGTGCCAGCAGTCCGGGACTAGCGGGAATTTACAGCTCCTACGAGCAGTACTTC. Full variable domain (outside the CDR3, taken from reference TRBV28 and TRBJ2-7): DVKVTQSSRYLVKRTGEKVFLECVQDMDHENMFWYRQDPGLGLRLIYFSYDVKMKEKGDIPEGYSVSREKKERFSLILESASTNQTSMYLCASSPGLAGIYSSYEQYFGPGTRLTVT.

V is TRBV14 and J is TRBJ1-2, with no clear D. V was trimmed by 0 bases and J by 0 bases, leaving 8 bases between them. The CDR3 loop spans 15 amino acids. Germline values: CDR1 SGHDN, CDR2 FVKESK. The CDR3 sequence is CASSQDFGTNYGYTF. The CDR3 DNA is TGTGCCAGCAGCCAAGATTTCGGTACTAACTATGGCTACACCTTC.

CDR3 DNA: TGTGCCAGCAGCCGAGCGGGAGGAGGTTACAATGAGCAGTTCTTC. Amino acid sequence: CASSRAGGGYNEQFF. The V call is TRBV9, the J call TRBJ2-1; the match to TRBD2 covers 9 bases. CDR1 and CDR2 from the germline V gene are SGDLS and YYNGEE. The CDR3 is 15 residues long. V trimming: 4 bases; J trimming: 4 bases; junction bases outside the gene matches: 6.

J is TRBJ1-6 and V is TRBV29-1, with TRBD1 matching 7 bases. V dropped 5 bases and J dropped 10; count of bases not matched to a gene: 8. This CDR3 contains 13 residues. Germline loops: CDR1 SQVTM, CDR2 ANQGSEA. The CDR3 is CSVTDRVGSPLHF. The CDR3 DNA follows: TGCAGCGTTACCGACAGGGTGGGGTCACCCCTCCACTTT.

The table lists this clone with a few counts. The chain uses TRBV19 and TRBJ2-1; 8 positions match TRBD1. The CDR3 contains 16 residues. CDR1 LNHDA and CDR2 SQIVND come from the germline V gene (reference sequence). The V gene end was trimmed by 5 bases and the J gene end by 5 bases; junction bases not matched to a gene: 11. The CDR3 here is CASSPTTRTGNNEQFF. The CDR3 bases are TGTGCCAGTAGTCCGACCACTAGGACAGGGAACAATGAGCAGTTCTTC.

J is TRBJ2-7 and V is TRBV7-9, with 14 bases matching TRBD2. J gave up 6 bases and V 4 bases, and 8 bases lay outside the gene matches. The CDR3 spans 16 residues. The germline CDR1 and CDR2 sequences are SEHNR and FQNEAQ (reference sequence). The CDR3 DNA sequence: TGTGCCAGCAGCTCGCGACTAGCGGGAGGGCCGGGCGAGCAGTACTTC. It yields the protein CASSSRLAGGPGEQYF.

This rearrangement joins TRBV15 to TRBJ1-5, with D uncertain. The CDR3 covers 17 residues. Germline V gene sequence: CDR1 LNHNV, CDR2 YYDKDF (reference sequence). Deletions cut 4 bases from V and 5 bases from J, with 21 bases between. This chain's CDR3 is CATSITTQSRGDQPQHF. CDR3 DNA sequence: TGTGCCACCAGCATAACCACCCAGTCTCGGGGTGATCAGCCCCAGCATTTT.